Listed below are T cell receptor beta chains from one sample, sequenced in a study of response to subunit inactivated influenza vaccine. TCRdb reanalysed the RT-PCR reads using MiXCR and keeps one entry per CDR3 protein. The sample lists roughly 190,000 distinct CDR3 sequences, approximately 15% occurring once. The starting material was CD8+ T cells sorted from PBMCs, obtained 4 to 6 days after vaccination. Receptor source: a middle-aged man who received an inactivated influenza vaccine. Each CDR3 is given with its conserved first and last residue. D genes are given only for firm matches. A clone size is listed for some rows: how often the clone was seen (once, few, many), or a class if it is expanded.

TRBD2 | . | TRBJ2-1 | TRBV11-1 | TGTGCCAGCAGCCCCGGGACTAGCGGGAGGGGCGCCTACAATGAGCAGTTCTTC | CASSPGTSGRGAYNEQFF
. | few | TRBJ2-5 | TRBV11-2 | TGTGCCAGCAGCTTAGAAGCAGGGCTGGGAGAGACCCAGTACTTC | CASSLEAGLGETQYF
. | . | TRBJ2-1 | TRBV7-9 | TGTGCCAGCAGCAACAGGGTTAACAATGAGCAGTTCTTC | CASSNRVNNEQFF
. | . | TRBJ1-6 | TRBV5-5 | TGTGCCAGCAGCTTGGGGGACATGATTAATTCACCCCTCCACTTT | CASSLGDMINSPLHF
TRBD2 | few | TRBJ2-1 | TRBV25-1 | TGTGCCAGCAGTGAATCGGGGGGAGGGCTAAATGAGCAGTTCTTC | CASSESGGGLNEQFF
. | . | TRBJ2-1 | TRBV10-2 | TGCGCCAGCAGTGAAGGTAGAAATCACAATGAGCAGTTCTTC | CASSEGRNHNEQFF
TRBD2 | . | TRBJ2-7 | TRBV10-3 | TGTGCCATCAGTGAGGGTCTAGCGGGGTCCTACGAGCAGTACTTC | CAISEGLAGSYEQYF
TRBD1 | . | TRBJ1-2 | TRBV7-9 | TGTTCCAGCAGCTTAAGTGCACAGGGGATAGGCGGCTATGGCTACACCTTC | CSSSLSAQGIGGYGYTF
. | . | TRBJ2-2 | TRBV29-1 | TGCAGCGCATCGAACACCGGGGAGCTGTTTTTT | CSASNTGELFF
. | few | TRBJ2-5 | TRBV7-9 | TGTGCCAGCAGCTTAGGCCTACGGGACTCCCTCGTATTGGCCCAGTACTTC | CASSLGLRDSLVLAQYF
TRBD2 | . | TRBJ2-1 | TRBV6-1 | TGTGCCAGCAGACCCGACGGACTAGACATCTACAATGAGCAGTTCTTC | CASRPDGLDIYNEQFF
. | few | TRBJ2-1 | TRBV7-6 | TGTGCCAGCAGCTTCGGCTACAACAATGAGCAGTTCTTC | CASSFGYNNEQFF
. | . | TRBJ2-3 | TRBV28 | TGTGCCAGCAGTTTCCTCCGGGGCACAGATACGCAGTATTTT | CASSFLRGTDTQYF
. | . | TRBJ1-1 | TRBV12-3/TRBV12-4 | TGTGCCAGTGCACGCGGGGGATCCACTGAAGCTTTCTTT | CASARGGSTEAFF